This T cell receptor beta chain appears in the sequencing data of a study of beta chain features in type 1 diabetes (dated by TCRdb to the late 2010s). Regarding the study in general: Mean age, gender distribution, total cell number and subset yield were not different between patients and healthy donors. In the study, recently diagnosed type 1 diabetes patients and matched healthy donors were compared on the TCRB repertoires of their sorted circulating CD4+ T cell subsets. Whereas all 30 or so donors provided naive and central memory subsets, regulatory and stem cell-like memory subsets were isolated from just 8 patients and roughly eight healthy donors. Across all samples, 107,917,701 sorted cells were examined, and cell number per subset correlated strongly with RNA yield.

The germline V and J ends show losses of 4 bases and 3 bases respectively, and no gene match explains 7 bases of the junction. For CDR1 and CDR2, the germline V gene lists MDHEN and SYDVKM. From the cysteine through the phenylalanine, the CDR3 covers 15 amino acids. Only the CDR3 DNA stays, 45 bases, in frame from base 1. For this clone: The clone's antigen remains unknown. No much larger clonotype is one base removed from it; base qualities were not supplied.

Each donor gave one peripheral blood draw, approximately 110 mL on average, collected into heparinised tubes. A BD FACSAria II was used to sort naive, central memory, regulatory and stem cell-like memory CD4+ T cells with a panel that included CD45RO, CCR7, CD25, CD127, CD95 and CD27. All sorted populations exceeded 95% purity. PBMCs were separated immediately by Lymphoprep density gradient centrifugation and were stained directly, without being cultured. Samples were stained and sorted in pairs, with one healthy donor and one patient per experiment, so that batch effects were minimized. All of the isolated RNA was reverse transcribed with the High Capacity cDNA Reverse Transcription Kit, so expressed TCRB transcripts were sequenced. Deep immunoSEQ sequencing was performed on naive, central memory and regulatory T cell samples, with an average of around 3.4 million total reads per sample. Sorted cells were lysed in RLT buffer and RNA was extracted with DNase-treated RNeasy Micro or Mini kits, depending on cell number. To prevent cross-contamination, every cell subset was processed on its own, while patient and healthy donor samples were processed together. The immunoSEQ multiplex PCR was used to amplify TCRB sequences from cDNA, generating 87-bp fragments that spanned the CDR3 region. Amplicons were sequenced on the Illumina HiSeq platform. As for the authors' bioinformatics: Synthetic template baselines were used to correct PCR bias computationally, reads within Hamming distance 2 were collapsed together, and singletons that could not be merged were discarded. Reads were aligned against IMGT so that V, D and J genes, CDR3 length and insertions or deletions at six rearrangement sites could be assigned. Within each subset, clonotype counts were normalized to the number of sorted cells before true diversity and Gini coefficients were calculated with the tcR R package. Repertoire sharing was quantified using the overlap coefficient calculated on TCRB nucleotide sequences. TCRdb carries this immuneACCESS record with in-frame sequences only. Its versions omit some clonotypes, under half of them owing to an unresolved V gene in the studies checked, with the rest unexplained. That table supplies the V and J calls and clone size; D and trimming were determined from the DNA. This sample comprises about 160,000 clones, 6.5% to 10% of them detected only once. The leading ten clones occupy 0.54% of the sample.

Study-level results and caveats: Because cDNA was sequenced instead of genomic DNA, activated cells with high expression could be over-represented, although the groups did not differ in activation or CD3 levels. Because the HLA sub-analyses included only small numbers of individuals, any influence of HLA type on TCRB rearrangement was left unresolved. The naive, central memory and regulatory TCRB repertoires appeared to resemble one another more closely among patients than among healthy donors. At VDJ recombination sites, patients with type 1 diabetes made fewer insertions and deleted more nucleotides, a pattern implying thymic rearrangement abnormalities. PCR might favor shorter templates, but patient and control samples were amplified and corrected together, so any skew would affect both groups equally. Type 1 diabetes patients showed a moderate but significant shortening of TCRB CDR3 length in all four CD4+ subsets.

The origin of this receptor is a woman younger than 30 with type 1 diabetes. Recombination linked TRBV28 to TRBJ1-1; 8 bases in between match TRBD1. The sample comprised central memory CD4+ T cells from blood. The CDR3 has the sequence CASSSPGQADTEAFF. The bases read TGTGCCAGCAGTTCCCCGGGACAGGCAGACACTGAAGCTTTCTTT.